This is a list of T cell receptor beta chains from one sample in a study of T cell clones after liver transplantation. The protocol was immunoSEQ multiplex PCR, while the TCRdb copy is restricted to in-frame clones and leaves out a portion. The sample includes tens of thousands of clones, 71% seen only once; the top ten take approximately 15%. Here the sequenced sample was CD4+ T cells from blood, taken before liver transplant. These receptors were obtained from a human donor who received a liver transplant. Both conserved end residues are part of each CDR3. Fields, in order: J gene, V gene, clone size, D gene, CDR3 DNA, CDR3 protein. A D gene is named only where the DNA matches it firmly. Size is stated for part of the rows, as once, few or many counts, or as a class when the clone is expanded.

J gene: TRBJ1-2; V gene: TRBV5-1; clone size: few; D gene: TRBD1; CDR3 DNA: TGCGCCAGCAGCTTGGGCAGGGGGTCGAGCTACACCTTC; CDR3 protein: CASSLGRGSSYTF
J gene: TRBJ2-2; V gene: TRBV7-9; clone size: -; D gene: TRBD2; CDR3 DNA: TGTGCCAGCAGCACTCCTAGCGGGGGGGGCACCGGGGAGCTGTTTTTT; CDR3 protein: CASSTPSGGGTGELFF
J gene: TRBJ1-2; V gene: TRBV6-6; clone size: few; D gene: TRBD1; CDR3 DNA: TGTGCCAGCAGTTCCCGGGGACAGCAATATGGCTACACCTTC; CDR3 protein: CASSSRGQQYGYTF
J gene: TRBJ2-7; V gene: TRBV28; clone size: -; D gene: -; CDR3 DNA: TGTGCCAGCGAGTCGGGGGGCGACGAGCAGTACTTC; CDR3 protein: CASESGGDEQYF
J gene: TRBJ2-5; V gene: TRBV18; clone size: -; D gene: TRBD1; CDR3 DNA: TGTGCCAGCTCACCCACAGGGGCGCTGGAGACCCAGTACTTC; CDR3 protein: CASSPTGALETQYF
J gene: TRBJ1-5; V gene: TRBV7-2; clone size: -; D gene: -; CDR3 DNA: TGTGCCAGCAGCTTAGAGGGAGATCAGCCCCAGCATTTT; CDR3 protein: CASSLEGDQPQHF
J gene: TRBJ1-2; V gene: TRBV18; clone size: -; D gene: -; CDR3 DNA: TGTGCCAGCTCACCTACCCCGGAGTTAAGCTATGGCTACACCTTC; CDR3 protein: CASSPTPELSYGYTF
J gene: TRBJ2-7; V gene: TRBV4-1; clone size: -; D gene: -; CDR3 DNA: TGCGCCAGCAGCCAAGCCGCCCAGGGAGGCTACGAGCAGTACTTC; CDR3 protein: CASSQAAQGGYEQYF
J gene: TRBJ2-3; V gene: TRBV7-2; clone size: -; D gene: -; CDR3 DNA: TGTGCCAGCACCCACCGGGGGGCCCCATCAGATACGCAGTATTTT; CDR3 protein: CASTHRGAPSDTQYF
J gene: TRBJ1-3; V gene: TRBV20-1; clone size: -; D gene: -; CDR3 DNA: TGCAGTGCCAGCGGGGGCAACACCATATATTTT; CDR3 protein: CSASGGNTIYF
J gene: TRBJ1-1; V gene: TRBV28; clone size: -; D gene: -; CDR3 DNA: TGTGCCAGCACTCCCCCAGGGGTTGGTGAAGCTTTCTTT; CDR3 protein: CASTPPGVGEAFF
J gene: TRBJ2-7; V gene: TRBV6-1; clone size: few; D gene: -; CDR3 DNA: TGTGCCAGCCAGGGGTACACCTACGAGCAGTACTTC; CDR3 protein: CASQGYTYEQYF
J gene: TRBJ2-7; V gene: TRBV5-1; clone size: -; D gene: -; CDR3 DNA: TGCGCCAGCAGCTTGGCGGGGCGGAGGGAAGGCGAGCAGTACTTC; CDR3 protein: CASSLAGRREGEQYF
J gene: TRBJ2-3; V gene: TRBV5-6; clone size: -; D gene: TRBD1; CDR3 DNA: TGTGCCAGCAGCCTAGGACAGGGCGCAGATACGCAGTATTTT; CDR3 protein: CASSLGQGADTQYF
J gene: TRBJ2-1; V gene: TRBV5-8; clone size: -; D gene: TRBD2; CDR3 DNA: TGTGCCAGCAGCTCCGGACTAGCGGGGAGGGACTTGAGAGCTGAGCAGTTCTTC; CDR3 protein: CASSSGLAGRDLRAEQFF
J gene: TRBJ1-3; V gene: TRBV30; clone size: few; D gene: TRBD1; CDR3 DNA: TGTGCCTGGAGGGAGGACAGGGGGGTCTCTGGAAACACCATATATTTT; CDR3 protein: CAWREDRGVSGNTIYF
J gene: TRBJ1-2; V gene: TRBV6-5; clone size: many; D gene: -; CDR3 DNA: TGTGCCAGTGGAGAAACGTCTGGCGGCTACACCTTC; CDR3 protein: CASGETSGGYTF
J gene: TRBJ1-6; V gene: TRBV28; clone size: many; D gene: -; CDR3 DNA: TGTGCCAGCACCAACAGGGTAGTGAATTCACCCCTCCACTTT; CDR3 protein: CASTNRVVNSPLHF
J gene: TRBJ2-3; V gene: TRBV5-4; clone size: few; D gene: -; CDR3 DNA: TGTGCCAGCAGCTTGAGGGGCAGTAATACGCAGTATTTT; CDR3 protein: CASSLRGSNTQYF
J gene: TRBJ2-7; V gene: TRBV28; clone size: few; D gene: TRBD1; CDR3 DNA: TGTGCCAGCACTCCAGGGACAGGGTACGAGCAGTACTTC; CDR3 protein: CASTPGTGYEQYF
J gene: TRBJ1-4; V gene: TRBV28; clone size: -; D gene: -; CDR3 DNA: TGTGCCAGCAGTCTTTGGGAGAGAACTAATGAAAAACTGTTTTTT; CDR3 protein: CASSLWERTNEKLFF
J gene: TRBJ2-4; V gene: TRBV4-2; clone size: -; D gene: TRBD2; CDR3 DNA: TGTGCCAGCAGCCGTAGCGGGGGGGCCCGACAAAACATTCAGTACTTC; CDR3 protein: CASSRSGGARQNIQYF